A selection of T cell receptor beta chains follows, all from one sample in a study of OX40 agonist ivuxolimab in advanced cancers. Some clones are missing from TCRdb's copy, which holds only in-frame ones; the method was immunoSEQ multiplex PCR. The profile shows about 86,000 clones, about 89% of them singletons. The source material was CD4+ or CD8+ T cells sorted from blood, sampled in a trial of the OX40 agonist ivuxolimab. The receptors were gathered from an adult with an advanced solid tumor such as melanoma, head and neck, liver or kidney cancer. Each CDR3 is given with its conserved first and last residue. The D gene is left open where the match is weak. Expanded clones are given a class, and other clones once, few, many or no size at all.

clone size,V gene,D gene,J gene,CDR3 protein,CDR3 DNA
.,TRBV19,TRBD1,TRBJ2-1,CASSTPGDRERNEQFF,TGTGCCAGTAGTACCCCCGGAGACAGGGAACGTAATGAGCAGTTCTTC
once,TRBV19,.,TRBJ1-3,CASSSISGNTIYF,TGTGCCAGTAGTTCGATATCTGGAAACACCATATATTTT
.,TRBV7-2,.,TRBJ2-5,CASSLESGLVRETQYF,TGTGCCAGCAGCTTAGAGTCAGGGTTAGTCAGGGAGACCCAGTACTTC
.,TRBV7-9,.,TRBJ1-1,CASSLPGEAFF,TGTGCCAGCAGCCTCCCCGGTGAAGCTTTCTTT
.,TRBV5-4,TRBD1,TRBJ2-7,CASSLRQGYEQYF,TGTGCCAGCAGCTTGAGACAGGGGTACGAGCAGTACTTC
.,TRBV5-6,TRBD2,TRBJ2-7,CASTSGSGEQYF,TGTGCCAGTACTAGCGGGAGTGGTGAGCAGTACTTC
few,TRBV9,.,TRBJ1-3,CASSSLPSGNTIYF,TGTGCCAGCAGCTCCCTTCCTTCCGGAAACACCATATATTTT
.,TRBV28,TRBD1,TRBJ1-5,CASTLGQGYNQPQHF,TGTGCCAGCACCCTGGGACAGGGTTACAATCAGCCCCAGCATTTT
.,TRBV28,TRBD1,TRBJ2-7,CASSPLEGAREQYF,TGTGCCAGCAGTCCCCTAGAGGGGGCTCGCGAGCAGTACTTC
few,TRBV5-1,.,TRBJ2-3,CASSIQGGDTQYF,TGCGCCAGCAGCATTCAGGGTGGAGATACGCAGTATTTT
.,TRBV19,.,TRBJ1-3,CASKREGAAGNTIYF,TGTGCCTCCAAACGGGAAGGGGCCGCTGGAAACACCATATATTTT
.,TRBV5-1,.,TRBJ2-7,CASSASKRTDFYEQYF,TGCGCTAGCAGCGCCTCCAAGAGGACGGATTTCTACGAGCAGTACTTC
.,TRBV7-2,.,TRBJ2-7,CASSRLSYAEQYF,TGTGCCAGCAGCCGACTCTCTTACGCAGAGCAGTACTTC
.,TRBV28,.,TRBJ2-6,CASSAPRRGSGANVLTF,TGTGCCAGCAGCGCACCAAGACGTGGCTCTGGGGCCAACGTCCTGACTTTC
.,TRBV18,TRBD1,TRBJ2-1,CASSLRQGADNSDEQFF,TGTGCCAGCTCACTAAGACAGGGGGCGGATAATTCGGATGAGCAGTTCTTC
.,TRBV6-5,.,TRBJ2-7,CASSPQEAGSYEQYF,TGTGCCAGCAGCCCTCAGGAGGCAGGGTCTTACGAGCAGTACTTC
.,TRBV5-1,.,TRBJ1-1,CASSLETGMNTEAFF,TGCGCCAGCAGCTTGGAAACAGGGATGAACACTGAAGCTTTCTTT
.,TRBV6-5,.,TRBJ1-2,CASSYSSDYGYTF,TGTGCCAGCAGTTACTCGAGTGACTATGGCTACACCTTC
.,TRBV13,.,TRBJ2-1,CASSSNHGQQFF,TGTGCCAGCAGCTCCAACCATGGGCAGCAGTTCTTC
.,TRBV7-9,TRBD2,TRBJ2-5,CASSFAGGPGETQYF,TGTGCCAGCAGCTTTGCGGGAGGGCCGGGGGAGACCCAGTACTTC
once,TRBV11-3,.,TRBJ2-2,CASSPRAENTGELFF,TGTGCCAGCAGCCCCCGGGCGGAAAACACCGGGGAGCTGTTTTTT
.,TRBV2,TRBD2,TRBJ2-7,CASSGGSSGSSYEQYF,TGTGCCAGCAGTGGGGGGTCCAGCGGGAGCTCCTACGAGCAGTACTTC
.,TRBV5-1,.,TRBJ2-3,CASSLNGRLETGDTQYF,TGCGCCAGCAGCTTGAACGGCCGTCTAGAGACAGGAGATACGCAGTATTTT